One and the same sample provided the 6 T cell receptor beta chains below, sequenced in a study of CD8 T cells in Susac syndrome. Random hexamers were used to reverse transcribe 0.5 to 1 ug of RNA. TCRdb called the immunoSEQ multiplex PCR reads again in MiXCR, with one record for every CDR3 protein. The sample contains 200,000 to 250,000 distinct CDR3 sequences, roughly 96% of which appear only once. The sample was CD4+ T cells from PBMCs. The receptors originated from a human donor with multiple sclerosis.

The rearrangement uses TRBV20-1 and TRBJ1-1, with unresolved D. CDR3 length equals 16 residues. The V end was cut by 3 bases, the J end by 1 base, with 18 bases between. Germline CDR1 reads DFQATT; CDR2 reads SNEGSKA (reference sequence). Here the CDR3 reads CSASSIDRDPNTEAFF. The CDR3 nucleotides read TGCAGTGCTAGCTCTATTGACCGGGATCCGAACACTGAAGCTTTCTTT.

CDR3 in amino acids: CASRTRNNSPLHF. As DNA, the CDR3 is TGTGCCAGCAGAACAAGAAATAATTCACCCCTCCACTTT. The rearrangement uses TRBV6-5 and TRBJ1-6; D gene ambiguous. The CDR3 spans 13 residues. V lost 6 bases to trimming and J lost 5 bases, with 8 bases between them. CDR1 is MNHEY and CDR2 is SVGAGI in the germline V gene.

This chain connects TRBV11-2 to TRBJ1-6; D is uncertain. This CDR3 is built from 15 residues. Trimming removed 4 bases from V and 7 bases from J, with 14 bases in between. Germline CDR1 is SGHAT and CDR2 is FQNNGV. CDR3: CASSSPGRRNSPLHF. DNA for the CDR3: TGTGCCAGCAGCTCTCCTGGACGGAGGAATTCACCCCTCCACTTT.

This chain joins TRBV3-1 and TRBJ2-3; 13 bases match TRBD2. V lost 3 bases to trimming and J lost 0 bases; unmatched junction nucleotides: 6. The CDR3 loop spans 18 amino acids. In germline, CDR1 is LGHDT, CDR2 YNNKEL (reference sequence). The CDR3 nucleotides are TGTGCCAGCAGCCAGTTGGGACTAGCGGGGACTAGCACAGATACGCAGTATTTT. Protein: CASSQLGLAGTSTDTQYF.

This sequence joins TRBV20-1 and TRBJ1-2; weak D call: TRBD1 (6 bases). V was shortened by 0 bases and J by 4 bases, with 9 bases between the two germline ends. The V gene's germline CDR1 is DFQATT and CDR2 SNEGSKA (reference sequence). The CDR3 spans 13 residues. CDR3 sequence: CSARDSRGYGYTF. CDR3 nucleotide sequence: TGCAGTGCTAGAGATAGCAGGGGCTATGGCTACACCTTC.

This clonotype is a singleton in its sample. This chain links TRBV12-5 with TRBJ2-3, with a tentative D call TRBD1 (5 bases). The CDR3 sequence is 14 residues long. V was clipped by 4 bases and J by 6 bases, with 14 bases between them. CDR1 is LGHNT, CDR2 FRNRAP, per germline. The CDR3 sequence: CASGYGRVSDTQYF. The CDR3, as DNA: TGTGCTAGTGGTTACGGCAGGGTATCGGATACGCAGTATTTT.